A single sample gave rise to the 31 T cell receptor beta chains below, sequenced in a study of T cells after posttransplantation cyclophosphamide. Sequencing used immunoSEQ multiplex PCR; TCRdb keeps in-frame clones, though not all of them. The sample lists around 43,000 clones; about 90% were seen once. Sequencing was carried out using PBMCs. These receptors all stem from a woman in her 50s in good health and a related stem cell transplant donor.

This chain connects TRBV5-1 to TRBJ2-3; 7 bases agree with TRBD2. The CDR3 loop spans 15 amino acids. Germline V CDR1 and CDR2: SGHRS, YFSETQ. With 2 bases clipped from V and 4 bases from J, the junction kept 7 bases outside the gene matches. CDR3 nucleotide sequence: TGCGCCAGCAGCTTTCTCCTGACTAGCTCAGATACGCAGTATTTT. This sequence encodes CASSFLLTSSDTQYF.

CDR3 DNA sequence: TGCGCCAGCAGCTTGTTTACGGGGGGGGTATACAATGAGCAGTTCTTC. Translating it yields CASSLFTGGVYNEQFF. The chain couples TRBV5-1 to TRBJ2-1; TRBD2 matches 8 bases. V lost 1 base and J lost 4; bases outside the gene matches: 7. The CDR3 length is 16 residues. The germline V gene has CDR1 SGHRS and CDR2 YFSETQ.

The rearrangement links TRBV7-2 to TRBJ1-3, with D maybe TRBD1 (5 bases). Trimming took 0 bases from V and 7 from J, leaving 10 bases between them. This CDR3 has 14 amino acids. Germline loops: CDR1 SGHTA, CDR2 FQGNSA. The CDR3, as DNA: TGTGCCAGCAGCTTAGCGGGGCAACCCAACACCATATATTTT. As protein: CASSLAGQPNTIYF.

This clone was detected once. V is TRBV15 and J is TRBJ2-7; no definite D call. V gave up 1 base and J gave up 4 bases, with 8 bases separating them. In germline, CDR1 is LNHNV, CDR2 YYDKDF (reference sequence). The CDR3 runs to 13 residues. The CDR3 protein is CATSRGGLYEQYF. The CDR3 DNA sequence: TGTGCCACCAGCAGAGGAGGTTTGTACGAGCAGTACTTC.

This rearrangement joins TRBV9 to TRBJ2-1, with TRBD2 matching 9 bases. This CDR3 contains 15 residues. Germline V CDR1 and CDR2: SGDLS, YYNGEE. Trimming at V came to 4 bases and at J to 5 bases, leaving 7 bases not matched to a gene. The CDR3 sequence: CASSPGTSPHNEQFF. In nucleotides, the CDR3 is TGTGCCAGCAGCCCCGGGACTAGCCCCCACAATGAGCAGTTCTTC.

J is TRBJ1-6 and V is TRBV6-5; D call uncertain. V dropped 6 bases and J dropped 6 bases, with 6 bases sitting between them. Germline V gene data show CDR1 as MNHEY and CDR2 as SVGAGI. The CDR3 is 12 amino acids. The CDR3 DNA follows: TGTGCCAGCAGGGGGAGTAATTCACCCCTCCACTTT. Amino acid sequence: CASRGSNSPLHF.

The chain couples TRBV19 to TRBJ1-2, with D tentatively TRBD1 (5 bases). The CDR3 spans 12 residues. The germline V gene has CDR1 LNHDA and CDR2 SQIVND (reference sequence). V lost 5 bases and J lost 5, with 9 bases in between. The CDR3 DNA is TGTGCCAGTAGTTGGTCAGGGTATGGCTACACCTTC. Translated: CASSWSGYGYTF.

V and J are TRBV5-1 and TRBJ2-7; 7 bases line up with TRBD1. With V trimmed by 4 bases and J by 1 base, 2 bases remained unmatched. The CDR3 extends over 13 amino acids. Germline V CDR1 and CDR2: SGHRS, YFSETQ. The CDR3 protein is CASSLDRSYEQYF. In DNA form, the CDR3 reads TGCGCCAGCAGCCTGGACAGGTCCTACGAGCAGTACTTC. Filled out from reference TRBV5-1 and TRBJ2-7, the complete variable domain reads KAGVTQTPRYLIKTRGQQVTLSCSPISGHRSVSWYQQTPGQGLQFLFEYFSETQRNKGNFPGRFSGRQFSNSRSEMNVSTLELGDSALYLCASSLDRSYEQYFGPGTRLTVT.

The gene calls are TRBV13 and TRBJ2-5; tentative D call: TRBD1 (6 bases). The CDR3 sequence is 15 residues long. Per the germline V gene, CDR1 is PRHDT and CDR2 is FYEKMQ (reference sequence). Trimming stripped 1 base from V and 2 bases from J, with 11 bases between. Here the CDR3 DNA reads TGTGCCAGCAGCTTAGTAAGACAGGTACAAGAGACCCAGTACTTC. It codes for CASSLVRQVQETQYF.

The chain uses TRBV5-1 and TRBJ1-1; tentatively, D is TRBD1 (5 bases). CDR1 and CDR2 (germline): SGHRS, YFSETQ. The CDR3 spans 14 residues. Trimming stripped 4 bases from V and 4 bases from J, with 14 bases between. This chain's CDR3 is CASSITGRGTEAFF. Written as DNA, the CDR3 is TGCGCCAGCAGCATCACAGGAAGGGGCACTGAAGCTTTCTTT.

This clone was detected only once. This chain joins TRBV5-1 and TRBJ2-3, with 9 bases matching TRBD1. CDR3 size: 16 residues. Germline loops: CDR1 SGHRS, CDR2 YFSETQ. The J segment lost 4 bases and the V segment lost 3 bases, leaving 9 bases of the junction unmatched. Written as DNA, the CDR3 is TGCGCCAGCAGCTCCTATCGGGACAGGGACTCAGATACGCAGTATTTT. It encodes CASSSYRDRDSDTQYF.

On this clone itself: The sample has other DNA sequences that encode this CDR3 too. V and J are TRBV19 and TRBJ2-7; D possibly corresponds to TRBD2 (5 bases). Trimming stripped 1 base from V and 1 base from J, with 11 bases between. Germline assignment: CDR1 LNHDA and CDR2 SQIVND (reference sequence). The CDR3 covers 15 residues. CDR3 loop: CASSIGGDGSYEQYF. The CDR3 DNA follows: TGTGCCAGTAGTATAGGGGGAGACGGTTCCTACGAGCAGTACTTC.

This clone occurred once. The gene calls are TRBV5-1 and TRBJ1-1; D unresolved. V lost 0 bases to trimming and J lost 1 base, with 4 bases between them. The CDR3 has 13 amino acids. CDR1 and CDR2 (germline): SGHRS, YFSETQ. CDR3 region: CASSLGENTEAFF. CDR3 nucleotides: TGCGCCAGCAGCTTGGGCGAGAACACTGAAGCTTTCTTT. Full variable domain (rest looked up from reference TRBV5-1 and TRBJ1-1): KAGVTQTPRYLIKTRGQQVTLSCSPISGHRSVSWYQQTPGQGLQFLFEYFSETQRNKGNFPGRFSGRQFSNSRSEMNVSTLELGDSALYLCASSLGENTEAFFGQGTRLTVV.

J is TRBJ1-2 and V is TRBV5-1, with TRBD1 matching over 8 bases. The CDR3 spans 13 residues. Trimming removed 0 bases from V and 8 bases from J; junction bases left unmatched: 3. In germline, CDR1 is SGHRS, CDR2 YFSETQ. DNA of the CDR3: TGCGCCAGCAGCTTGGCGGACAGGGACGGCTACACCTTC. It codes for CASSLADRDGYTF. The complete variable domain, with remaining parts taken from reference TRBV5-1 and TRBJ1-2, reads KAGVTQTPRYLIKTRGQQVTLSCSPISGHRSVSWYQQTPGQGLQFLFEYFSETQRNKGNFPGRFSGRQFSNSRSEMNVSTLELGDSALYLCASSLADRDGYTFGSGTRLTVV.

The V gene is TRBV6-4, the J gene TRBJ1-2, with D uncertain. This CDR3 contains 14 residues. Trimming took 6 bases from V and 9 from J, leaving 20 bases between them. CDR1 is MRHNA, CDR2 SNTAGT, per germline. The CDR3 reads CASRAHVRLGSYTF. The CDR3 DNA reads TGTGCCAGCAGGGCCCATGTCAGGTTGGGTAGCTACACCTTC.

This sequence joins TRBV6-1 and TRBJ1-1; the D gene is possibly TRBD1 (5 bases). Germline V gives CDR1 MNHNS, CDR2 SASEGT. The CDR3 runs 15 residues. V was pared by 8 bases and J by 5 bases, with 21 bases between. The DNA for the CDR3 is TGTGCCAGCTCCTCAAAGGGGCAGGGAGGTACTGAAGCTTTCTTT. It translates to CASSSKGQGGTEAFF.

The chain links TRBV11-2 to TRBJ2-2, with D perhaps TRBD2 (6 bases). With 1 base removed from V and 5 bases from J, the gap between germline ends came to 8 bases. Germline CDR1 and CDR2: SGHAT and FQNNGV. The CDR3 covers 14 residues. CDR3 in DNA: TGTGCCAGCAGCTTAGTAGGAGGGACCGGGGAGCTGTTTTTT. Protein sequence: CASSLVGGTGELFF.

V gene TRBV6-1 combines with J gene TRBJ1-6; no clear D. V was clipped by 6 bases and J by 9 bases, with 9 bases between them. The CDR3 runs to 12 residues. Germline lookup yields CDR1 MNHNS and CDR2 SASEGT. CDR3 region: CASRVGSSPLHF. DNA for the CDR3: TGTGCCAGCAGGGTGGGGAGTTCACCCCTCCACTTT.

This clone was detected once. The V and J genes are TRBV20-1 and TRBJ2-1; 9 bases align to TRBD1. V lost 5 bases, J lost 14 bases, and 4 bases stayed unmatched. CDR3 length equals 10 residues. Per the germline V gene, CDR1 is DFQATT and CDR2 is SNEGSKA (reference sequence). Here the CDR3 reads CSAHRDREFF. CDR3 DNA: TGCAGTGCTCACCGGGACAGGGAGTTCTTC.

This clone was found once. The genes are TRBV5-4 and TRBJ1-3; 7 nucleotides align to TRBD1. V shed 4 bases and J 4 bases; nucleotides not matched to a gene: 8. Germline V gene lookup returns CDR1 SGHNT and CDR2 YYREEE (reference sequence). The CDR3 contains 15 residues. The CDR3 DNA follows: TGTGCCAGCAGCGAACAGGGGCCGGCCGGAAACACCATATATTTT. Translated, it gives CASSEQGPAGNTIYF.

This clone was seen more than once but under ten times. The gene calls are TRBV10-1 and TRBJ2-7; no reliable D call. Trimming shortened V by 3 bases and J by 5 bases, and 11 bases separated the two germline ends. The length of the CDR3 is 13 residues. CDR1 and CDR2 from the germline V gene are WNHNN and SYGVQD (reference sequence). CDR3 nucleotide sequence: TGCGCCAGCAGTGAATCTGGGCGTGACGAGCAGTACTTC. It encodes CASSESGRDEQYF.

This chain joins TRBV7-3 and TRBJ2-1; TRBD2 matches at 10 bases. The CDR3 totals 17 residues. Germline lookup yields CDR1 SGHTA and CDR2 FQGTGA. The ends lost 5 bases at V and 3 bases at J; junction bases unmatched: 10. CDR3 loop: CASSQASGSSVYNEQFF. The CDR3 nucleotides read TGTGCCAGCAGCCAAGCTAGCGGGAGTAGTGTCTACAATGAGCAGTTCTTC.

The V call is TRBV5-1, the J call TRBJ2-2; 12 nucleotides agree with TRBD2. V lost 4 bases to trimming and J lost 3 bases; unmatched junction nucleotides: 7. Germline V gene lookup returns CDR1 SGHRS and CDR2 YFSETQ. This CDR3 spans 17 amino acids. CDR3 residues: CASSTWTSGVYTGELFF. The DNA for the CDR3 is TGCGCCAGCAGCACCTGGACTAGCGGGGTTTACACCGGGGAGCTGTTTTTT.

The V and J genes are TRBV2 and TRBJ1-5; D is ambiguous. With 6 bases removed from V and 4 bases from J, the gap between germline ends came to 16 bases. The CDR3 covers 15 residues. CDR1 is SNHLY, CDR2 FYNNEI, per germline. The CDR3 sequence is CASRQQVLKNQPQHF. The CDR3 DNA sequence: TGTGCCAGCAGGCAGCAGGTTCTCAAAAATCAGCCCCAGCATTTT.

The chain combines TRBV9 with TRBJ1-6, with 7 bases identical to TRBD1. V gave up 4 bases and J gave up 8 bases; unmatched junction bases: 9. The CDR3 extends over 15 amino acids. Germline values: CDR1 SGDLS, CDR2 YYNGEE. This CDR3 reads CASSLRTGADSPLHF. In DNA, the CDR3 is TGTGCCAGCAGCCTCAGAACAGGGGCGGATTCACCCCTCCACTTT.

The rearrangement joins TRBV9 to TRBJ1-1, with D possibly being TRBD1 (6 bases). The CDR3 consists of 15 residues. The V gene's germline CDR1 is SGDLS and CDR2 YYNGEE. V lost 6 bases and J 3 bases, leaving 18 bases between the germline ends. In DNA, the CDR3 is TGTGCCAGCACAAGGGGGGGAAGGCGGGACACTGAAGCTTTCTTT. Translation gives CASTRGGRRDTEAFF.

The chain has TRBV28 and TRBJ1-1, with 9 bases that match TRBD1. The CDR3 runs 13 residues. V shed 5 bases and J 11 bases; nucleotides not matched to a gene: 9. Germline V gives CDR1 MDHEN, CDR2 SYDVKM. The CDR3 coding sequence is TGTGCCAGCAGTGGACAGGGGATTTTCACCGCTTTCTTT. It is translated as CASSGQGIFTAFF.

This clone has just one count. This sequence joins TRBV18 and TRBJ1-2, with 9 bases fitting TRBD1. Germline loops: CDR1 KGHSH, CDR2 LQKENI. The length of the CDR3 is 15 residues. With 5 bases clipped from V and 2 bases from J, the junction kept 6 bases outside the gene matches. DNA for the CDR3: TGTGCCAGCTCAAGACGACAGGGGGAGAACTATGGCTACACCTTC. It is translated as CASSRRQGENYGYTF.

The DNA of the CDR3 is TGTGCCAGCAGGCAAGTGAGTGATAGCAATCAGCCCCAGCATTTT. Its translation: CASRQVSDSNQPQHF. The rearrangement uses TRBV2 and TRBJ1-5; D remains ambiguous. The ends were cut back, 6 bases at V and 0 bases at J, with 12 bases in the middle. CDR3 length: 15 amino acids. Germline CDR1 reads SNHLY; CDR2 reads FYNNEI.

The chain links TRBV6-5 to TRBJ2-7; a possible D gene is TRBD2 (7 bases). The V gene's germline CDR1 is MNHEY and CDR2 SVGAGI. V gave up 4 bases and J gave up 2 bases, with 18 bases separating them. The CDR3 runs 16 residues. CDR3 in amino acids: CASSLMGGTITYEQYF. The CDR3, as DNA: TGTGCCAGCAGTTTAATGGGGGGGACAATAACCTACGAGCAGTACTTC.

This chain uses TRBV5-1 with TRBJ2-1, with 16 bases that match TRBD2. V gave up 2 bases and J gave up 8 bases; unmatched junction bases: 4. CDR3 size: 16 residues. The germline V gene encodes CDR1 SGHRS and CDR2 YFSETQ. CDR3 in amino acids: CASSLGTSGGVHEQFF. The CDR3 nucleotides are TGCGCCAGCAGCTTAGGGACTAGCGGGGGGGTCCATGAGCAGTTCTTC.